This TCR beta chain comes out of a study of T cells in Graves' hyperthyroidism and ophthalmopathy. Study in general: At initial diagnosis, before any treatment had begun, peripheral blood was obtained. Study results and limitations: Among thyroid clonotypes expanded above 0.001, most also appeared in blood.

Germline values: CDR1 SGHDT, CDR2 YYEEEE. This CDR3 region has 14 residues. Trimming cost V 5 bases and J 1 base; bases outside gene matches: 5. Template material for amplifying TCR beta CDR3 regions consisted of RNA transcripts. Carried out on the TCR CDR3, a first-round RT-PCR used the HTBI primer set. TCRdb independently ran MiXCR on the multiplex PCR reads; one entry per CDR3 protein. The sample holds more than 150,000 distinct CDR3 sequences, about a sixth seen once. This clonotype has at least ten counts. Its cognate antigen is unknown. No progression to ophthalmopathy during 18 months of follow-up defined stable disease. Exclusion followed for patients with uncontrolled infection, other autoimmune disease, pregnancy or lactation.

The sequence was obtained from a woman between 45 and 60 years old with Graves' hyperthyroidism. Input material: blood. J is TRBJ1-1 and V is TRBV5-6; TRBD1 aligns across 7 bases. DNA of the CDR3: TGTGCCAGCAGTTGGGACAGACAGAACACTGAAGCTTTCTTT. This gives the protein CASSWDRQNTEAFF.